This is a list of T cell receptor beta chains from one sample in a study of spatial heterogeneity in lung cancer. Using its own MiXCR run on the 5' RACE reads, TCRdb lists one record per CDR3 protein. Seen here are under 30,000 distinct CDR3 sequences, approximately 5.6% observed once, and the top ten hold 20% to 25%. Sequenced here: PBMCs, sampled at follow-up. These receptors all stem from a male donor with early-stage non-small cell lung cancer. Each CDR3 is given with its conserved first and last residue. D genes are given only for firm matches. Some rows mark clone size as missing; the rest say once, few, many or name a class of expanded clone.

d_gene	v_gene	abundance	j_gene	CDR3nt	CDR3aa
TRBD1	TRBV7-2	few	TRBJ1-2	TGTGCCAGCAGCGTACAGGGGAACTATGGCTACACCTTC	CASSVQGNYGYTF
.	TRBV6-6	many	TRBJ2-5	TGTGCCAGCAGTGCCACTGCGGGCGAGACCCAGTACTTC	CASSATAGETQYF
.	TRBV14	.	TRBJ2-1	TGTGCCAGCAGCCATACTCTCCCGCGGAAGAGTTACAATGAGCAGTTCTTC	CASSHTLPRKSYNEQFF
TRBD1	TRBV3-1	many	TRBJ1-1	TGTGCCAGCACCCGAGGGGGCCCCGAAGCTTTCTTT	CASTRGGPEAFF
TRBD2	TRBV7-6	many	TRBJ2-5	TGTGCCAGCAGCTTTTCGACTAGCGGGAGGCCACTGGGGACCCAGTACTTC	CASSFSTSGRPLGTQYF
.	TRBV12-3/TRBV12-4	.	TRBJ2-2	TGTGCCAGCAGTCCGGGGAAGAACACCGGGGAGCTGTTTTTT	CASSPGKNTGELFF
.	TRBV29-1	.	TRBJ2-3	TGCAGCGTTGAAATCGGGGGACAGAGCAATACGCAGTATTTT	CSVEIGGQSNTQYF
.	TRBV12-3/TRBV12-4	many	TRBJ1-1	TGTGCCAGCACCACCCCGCCCGGGACTGAAGCTTTCTTT	CASTTPPGTEAFF
.	TRBV6-5	many	TRBJ1-5	TGTGCCAGCAGTTATAAAGGGTACAATCAGCCCCAGCATTTT	CASSYKGYNQPQHF
TRBD2	TRBV24-1	few	TRBJ2-1	TGTGCCACCAGTGATTTACTGGCGGGAGGGGTCGATGAGCAGTTCTTC	CATSDLLAGGVDEQFF
.	TRBV11-2	many	TRBJ2-7	TGTGCCAGCAGCCGGGTCACCTACGAGCAGTACTTC	CASSRVTYEQYF
TRBD1	TRBV12-3/TRBV12-4	many	TRBJ1-1	TGTGCCAGCAGTCCCGGACAGGGGAATGAGAGGGGTACTGAAGCTTTCTTT	CASSPGQGNERGTEAFF
TRBD1	TRBV7-9	.	TRBJ2-1	TGTGCCAGCAGACCTCAAGCAGGGGGACGCTCCCTCGGTGAGCAGTTCTTC	CASRPQAGGRSLGEQFF
.	TRBV9	few	TRBJ2-4	TGTGCCAGCAGCGCTAGAGGGGCGGGGGCTAAAAACATTCAGTACTTC	CASSARGAGAKNIQYF
.	TRBV7-8	.	TRBJ2-4	TGTGCCAGCAGCCCGGGACGGATGACCGGGCCCCTAGCCGAAAACATTCAGTACTTC	CASSPGRMTGPLAENIQYF
TRBD2	TRBV5-1	many	TRBJ2-3	TGCGCCAGCAGCTTGGGGACTAGCGGGAGAGGGGATACGCAGTATTTT	CASSLGTSGRGDTQYF
.	TRBV3-1	many	TRBJ1-5	TGTGCCAGCAGCCAAGGAACCGGGACGGATAGCAATCAGCCCCAGCATTTT	CASSQGTGTDSNQPQHF
.	TRBV28	many	TRBJ1-2	TGTGCCAGCAGATCCACCTATGGCTACACCTTC	CASRSTYGYTF
TRBD1	TRBV3-1	many	TRBJ1-2	TGTGCCAGCAGCCAGGACGGACAGGCCGGCTACACCTTC	CASSQDGQAGYTF
TRBD1	TRBV4-3	few	TRBJ1-2	TGCGCCAGCGGCCAAAACAGGGGGGGAGGCTACACCTTC	CASGQNRGGGYTF
TRBD1	TRBV5-4	many	TRBJ2-7	TGTGCCAGCAGCCACCGGACAGGGGGTACCTACGAGCAGTACTTC	CASSHRTGGTYEQYF
TRBD1	TRBV7-3	many	TRBJ2-1	TGTGCCAGCAGCATGACAGGGGGCACCTACAATGAGCAGTTCTTC	CASSMTGGTYNEQFF
TRBD2	TRBV10-3	many	TRBJ2-7	TGTGCCATCAGTCAAAGATCAGGACTAGAGAAGGACGAGCAGTACTTC	CAISQRSGLEKDEQYF
.	TRBV7-2	many	TRBJ1-5	TGTGCCAGCAGCTTAGACAGCCCTTTACGGCGCAATCAGCCCCAGCATTTT	CASSLDSPLRRNQPQHF
.	TRBV30	many	TRBJ2-5	TGTGCCTGGGCCAGGAGTTCTCAAGAGACCCAGTACTTC	CAWARSSQETQYF
.	TRBV29-1	few	TRBJ2-7	TGCAGCGTTGAAGCATCTTCGGGACATTCTTCCGAGCAGTACTTC	CSVEASSGHSSEQYF
TRBD2	TRBV20-1	few	TRBJ2-7	TGCAGTGCTAGAGATCCTAGCGGGGGGACCTACGAGCAGTACTTC	CSARDPSGGTYEQYF
.	TRBV6-5	many	TRBJ1-1	TGTGCCAGCAGTTACAGGGGGATGGACACTGAAGCTTTCTTT	CASSYRGMDTEAFF
.	TRBV12-3/TRBV12-4	many	TRBJ2-1	TGTGCCAGCAGTTACTACAATGAGCAGTTCTTC	CASSYYNEQFF
TRBD1	TRBV12-3/TRBV12-4	.	TRBJ2-1	TGTGCCAGCAGTTTAGGCCGGGGGGACAGGGAATACGCCTTCCAGTTCTTC	CASSLGRGDREYAFQFF